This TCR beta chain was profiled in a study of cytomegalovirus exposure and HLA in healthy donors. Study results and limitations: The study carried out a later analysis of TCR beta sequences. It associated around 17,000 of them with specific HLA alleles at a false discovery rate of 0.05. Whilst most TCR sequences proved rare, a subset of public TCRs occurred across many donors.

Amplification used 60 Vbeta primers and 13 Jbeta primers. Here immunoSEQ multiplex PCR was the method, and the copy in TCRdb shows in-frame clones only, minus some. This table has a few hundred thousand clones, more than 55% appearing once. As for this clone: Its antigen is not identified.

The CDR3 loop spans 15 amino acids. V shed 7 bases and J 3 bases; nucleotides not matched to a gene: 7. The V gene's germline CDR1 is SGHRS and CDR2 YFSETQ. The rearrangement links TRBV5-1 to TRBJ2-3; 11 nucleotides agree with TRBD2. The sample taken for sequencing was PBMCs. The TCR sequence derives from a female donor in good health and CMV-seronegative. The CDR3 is CASGLAGGPTDTQYF. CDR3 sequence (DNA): TGCGCCAGCGGGTTAGCGGGAGGGCCAACAGATACGCAGTATTTT.